One T cell receptor (beta chain) is described in this entry. This entry belongs to a study of blood T cell repertoires in COVID-19. Looking at the study overall: Whether acute or convalescent, the COVID-19 samples came from the United States, Italy and Spain. In each case, the material was cDNA or gDNA derived from T cells, B-cell-depleted T cells, or PBMCs.

Original handling: Using reference gene primer amplification, nucleated cell counts were estimated. Measured with immunoSEQ multiplex PCR; TCRdb has only the in-frame clones, and not every one. V, J and clone size are those of that table, while D and trimming were read from the DNA. This sample yields some 460,000 clones, of which around 90% are seen a single time; under 2% belongs to the top ten. J lost 5 bases, V lost 0 bases, and 8 bases had no gene match. From germline, CDR1 is LGHNA and CDR2 YNFKEQ. The CDR3 length is 16 residues. This chain connects TRBV4-2 to TRBJ2-7; TRBD1 matches at 9 bases. The receptor comes from a woman between 18 and 29 years old with acute COVID-19. Sequencing used PBMCs or T cells enriched from blood (not recorded which). The CDR3, as DNA: TGTGCCAGCAGCCAAGATTCGGGGACAGGGAACCACGAGCAGTACTTC. Translated, it gives CASSQDSGTGNHEQYF.